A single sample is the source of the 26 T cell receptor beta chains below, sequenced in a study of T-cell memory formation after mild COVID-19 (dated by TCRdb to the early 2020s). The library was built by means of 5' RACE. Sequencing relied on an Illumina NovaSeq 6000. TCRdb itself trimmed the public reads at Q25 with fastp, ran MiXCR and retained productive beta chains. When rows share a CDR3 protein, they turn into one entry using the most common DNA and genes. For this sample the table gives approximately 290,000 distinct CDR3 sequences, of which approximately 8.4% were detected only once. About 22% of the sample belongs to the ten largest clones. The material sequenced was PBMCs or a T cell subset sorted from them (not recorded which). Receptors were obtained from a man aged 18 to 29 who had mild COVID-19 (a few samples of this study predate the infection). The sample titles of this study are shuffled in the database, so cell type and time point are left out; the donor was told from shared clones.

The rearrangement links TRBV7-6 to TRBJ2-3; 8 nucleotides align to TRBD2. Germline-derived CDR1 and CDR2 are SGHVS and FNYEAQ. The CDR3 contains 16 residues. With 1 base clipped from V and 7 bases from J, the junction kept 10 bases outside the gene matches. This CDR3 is CASSLGPRLARNTQYF. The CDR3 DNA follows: TGTGCCAGCAGCTTAGGCCCACGACTAGCGAGAAATACGCAGTATTTT. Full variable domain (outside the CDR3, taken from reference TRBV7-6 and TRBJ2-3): GAGVSQSPRYKVTKRGQDVALRCDPISGHVSLYWYRQALGQGPEFLTYFNYEAQQDKSGLPNDRFSAERPEGSISTLTIQRTEQRDSAMYRCASSLGPRLARNTQYFGPGTRLTVL.

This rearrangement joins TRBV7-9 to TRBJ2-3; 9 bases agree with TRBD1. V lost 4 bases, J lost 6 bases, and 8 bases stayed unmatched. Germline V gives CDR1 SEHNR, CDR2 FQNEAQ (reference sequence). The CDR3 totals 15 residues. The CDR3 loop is CASSSRDRASDTQYF. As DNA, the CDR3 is TGTGCCAGCAGCTCCCGGGACAGGGCGTCGGATACGCAGTATTTT. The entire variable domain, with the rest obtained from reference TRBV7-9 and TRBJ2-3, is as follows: DTGVSQNPRHKITKRGQNVTFRCDPISEHNRLYWYRQTLGQGPEFLTYFQNEAQLEKSRLLSDRFSAERPKGSFSTLEIQRTEQGDSAMYLCASSSRDRASDTQYFGPGTRLTVL.

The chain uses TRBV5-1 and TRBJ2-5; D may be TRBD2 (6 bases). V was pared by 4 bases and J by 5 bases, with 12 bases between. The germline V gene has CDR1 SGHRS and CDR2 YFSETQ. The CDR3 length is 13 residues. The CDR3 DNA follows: TGCGCCAGCAGCGGGGGAAGCGGGGAGACCCAGTACTTC. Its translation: CASSGGSGETQYF.

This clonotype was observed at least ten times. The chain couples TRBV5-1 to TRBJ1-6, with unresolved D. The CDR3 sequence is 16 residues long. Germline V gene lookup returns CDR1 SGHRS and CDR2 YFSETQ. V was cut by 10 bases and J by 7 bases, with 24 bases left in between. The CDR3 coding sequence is TGCGCCTCTCCCGGGCCGGGGAAATTTCCAAATTCACCCCTCCACTTT. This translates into CASPGPGKFPNSPLHF.

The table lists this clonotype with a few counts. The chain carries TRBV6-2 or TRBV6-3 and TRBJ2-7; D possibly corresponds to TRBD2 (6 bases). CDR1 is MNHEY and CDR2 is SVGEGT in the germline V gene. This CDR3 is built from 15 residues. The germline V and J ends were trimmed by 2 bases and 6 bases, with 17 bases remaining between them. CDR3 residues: CASSYRPFVGGEQYF. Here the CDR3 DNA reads TGTGCCAGCAGTTACCGTCCGTTCGTGGGGGGCGAGCAGTACTTC.

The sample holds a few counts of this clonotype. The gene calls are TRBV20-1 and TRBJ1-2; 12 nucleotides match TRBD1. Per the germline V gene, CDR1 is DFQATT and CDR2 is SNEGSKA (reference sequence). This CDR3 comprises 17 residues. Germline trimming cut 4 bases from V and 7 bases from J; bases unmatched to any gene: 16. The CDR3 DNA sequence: TGCAGTGCTAATTTAGGGGACAGGGGGCGCGCCAGCCCTGGCTACACCTTC. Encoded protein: CSANLGDRGRASPGYTF.

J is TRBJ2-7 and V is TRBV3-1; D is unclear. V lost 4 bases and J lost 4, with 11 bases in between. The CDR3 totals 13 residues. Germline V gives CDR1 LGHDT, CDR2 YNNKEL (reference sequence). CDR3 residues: CASSPQFLYEQYF. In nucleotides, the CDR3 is TGTGCCAGCAGCCCGCAATTCCTTTACGAGCAGTACTTC.

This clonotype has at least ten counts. The CDR3 DNA sequence: TGTGCCAGCAGCGTCGGCAGTGCTGGGGCCAACGTCCTGACTTTC. Its protein product is CASSVGSAGANVLTF. The J gene is TRBJ2-6, the V gene TRBV9, with D hard to call. The CDR3 sequence is 15 residues long. V was shortened by 2 bases and J by 2 bases, with 8 bases between the two germline ends. The V gene's germline CDR1 is SGDLS and CDR2 YYNGEE.

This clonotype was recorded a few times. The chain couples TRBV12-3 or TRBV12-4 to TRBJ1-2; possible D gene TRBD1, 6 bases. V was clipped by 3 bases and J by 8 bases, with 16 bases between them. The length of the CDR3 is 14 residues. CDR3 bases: TGTGCCAGCAGTTTCTGGGGCAGGGGAGGGGGCTACACCTTC. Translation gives CASSFWGRGGGYTF.

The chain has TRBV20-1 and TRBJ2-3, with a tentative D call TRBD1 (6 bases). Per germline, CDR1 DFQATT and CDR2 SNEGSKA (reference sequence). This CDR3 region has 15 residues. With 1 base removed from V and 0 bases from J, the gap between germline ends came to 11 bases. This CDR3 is CSARGGRGSTDTQYF. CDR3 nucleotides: TGCAGTGCTAGAGGTGGAAGGGGGAGCACAGATACGCAGTATTTT.

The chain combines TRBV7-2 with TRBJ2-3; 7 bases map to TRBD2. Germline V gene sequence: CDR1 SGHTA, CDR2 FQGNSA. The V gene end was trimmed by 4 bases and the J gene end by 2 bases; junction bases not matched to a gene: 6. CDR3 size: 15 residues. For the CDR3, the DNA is TGTGCCAGCAGCTCCGCTAGCGGAAACACAGATACGCAGTATTTT. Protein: CASSSASGNTDTQYF.

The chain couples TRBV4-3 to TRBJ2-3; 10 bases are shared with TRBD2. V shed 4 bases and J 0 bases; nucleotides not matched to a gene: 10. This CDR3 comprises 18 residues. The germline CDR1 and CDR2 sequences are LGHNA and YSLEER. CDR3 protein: CASSRYSGGTASTDTQYF. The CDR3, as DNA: TGCGCCAGCAGCCGCTATAGCGGGGGGACCGCTAGCACAGATACGCAGTATTTT.

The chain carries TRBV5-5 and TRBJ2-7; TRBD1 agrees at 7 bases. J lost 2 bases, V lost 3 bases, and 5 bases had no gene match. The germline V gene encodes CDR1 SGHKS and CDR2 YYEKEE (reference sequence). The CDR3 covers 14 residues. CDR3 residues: CASSSGQPTYEQYV. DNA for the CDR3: TGTGCCAGCAGCTCGGGACAGCCCACCTACGAGCAGTACGTC.

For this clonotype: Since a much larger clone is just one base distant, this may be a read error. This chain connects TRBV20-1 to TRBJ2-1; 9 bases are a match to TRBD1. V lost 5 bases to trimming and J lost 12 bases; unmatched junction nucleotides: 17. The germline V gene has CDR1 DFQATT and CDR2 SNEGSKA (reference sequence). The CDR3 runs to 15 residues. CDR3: CSAGTGTGIWDGQFF. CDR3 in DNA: TGCAGTGCTGGAACCGGGACAGGGATTTGGGATGGGCAGTTCTTC.

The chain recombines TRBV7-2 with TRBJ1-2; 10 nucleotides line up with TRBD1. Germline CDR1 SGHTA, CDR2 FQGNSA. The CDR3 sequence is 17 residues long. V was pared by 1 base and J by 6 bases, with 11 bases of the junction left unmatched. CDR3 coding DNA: TGTGCCAGCAGCTTAGGGGGACAGGGGTTAAAGAAGCATGGCTACACCTTC. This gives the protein CASSLGGQGLKKHGYTF.

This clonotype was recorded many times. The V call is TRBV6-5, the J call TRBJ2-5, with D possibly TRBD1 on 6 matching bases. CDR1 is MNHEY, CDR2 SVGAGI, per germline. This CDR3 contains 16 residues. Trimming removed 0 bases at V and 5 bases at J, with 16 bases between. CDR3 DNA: TGTGCCAGCAGTTACTCGAGGGACACAGGTGTGGAGACCCAGTACTTC. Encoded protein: CASSYSRDTGVETQYF.

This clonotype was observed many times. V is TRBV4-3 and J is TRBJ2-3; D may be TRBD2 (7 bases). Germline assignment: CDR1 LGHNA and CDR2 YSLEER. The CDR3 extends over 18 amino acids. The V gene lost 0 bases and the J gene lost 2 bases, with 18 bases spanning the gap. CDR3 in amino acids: CASSQDTAGGLITDTQYF. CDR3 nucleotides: TGCGCCAGCAGCCAAGACACGGCCGGGGGGCTGATCACAGATACGCAGTATTTT.

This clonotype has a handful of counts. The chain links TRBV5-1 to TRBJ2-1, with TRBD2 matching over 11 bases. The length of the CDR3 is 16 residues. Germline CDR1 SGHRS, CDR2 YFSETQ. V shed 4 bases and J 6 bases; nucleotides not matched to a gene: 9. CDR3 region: CASSRRLAGGFNEQFF. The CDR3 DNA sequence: TGCGCCAGCAGCCGGAGGCTAGCGGGGGGCTTCAATGAGCAGTTCTTC. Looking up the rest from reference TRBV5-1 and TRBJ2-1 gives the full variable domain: KAGVTQTPRYLIKTRGQQVTLSCSPISGHRSVSWYQQTPGQGLQFLFEYFSETQRNKGNFPGRFSGRQFSNSRSEMNVSTLELGDSALYLCASSRRLAGGFNEQFFGPGTRLTVL.

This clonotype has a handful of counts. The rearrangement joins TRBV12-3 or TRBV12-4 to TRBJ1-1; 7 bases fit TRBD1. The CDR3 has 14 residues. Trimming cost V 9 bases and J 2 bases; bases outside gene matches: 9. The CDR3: CASSQGVSNTEAFF. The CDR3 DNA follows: TGTGCCAGTTCTCAGGGGGTTAGTAACACTGAAGCTTTCTTT.

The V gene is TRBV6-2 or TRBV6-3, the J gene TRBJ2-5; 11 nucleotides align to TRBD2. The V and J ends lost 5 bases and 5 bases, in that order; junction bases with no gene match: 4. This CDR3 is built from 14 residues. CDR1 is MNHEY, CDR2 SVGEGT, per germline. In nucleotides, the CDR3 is TGTGCCAGCAGTCCTAGCGGGGGGATGGAGACCCAGTACTTC. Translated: CASSPSGGMETQYF.

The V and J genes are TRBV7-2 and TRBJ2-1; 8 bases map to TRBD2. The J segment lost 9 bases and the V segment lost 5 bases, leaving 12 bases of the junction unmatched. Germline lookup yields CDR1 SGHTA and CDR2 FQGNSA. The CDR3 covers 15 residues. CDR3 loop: CASSRSGLGSGEQFF. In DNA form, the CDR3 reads TGTGCCAGCAGCCGATCGGGACTAGGATCGGGTGAGCAGTTCTTC.

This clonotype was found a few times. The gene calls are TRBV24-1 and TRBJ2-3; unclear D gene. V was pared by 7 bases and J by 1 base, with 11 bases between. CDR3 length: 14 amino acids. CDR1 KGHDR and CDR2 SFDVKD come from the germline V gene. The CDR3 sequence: CATRGAQGTDTQYF. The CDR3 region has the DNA TGTGCCACCAGAGGCGCGCAGGGCACAGATACGCAGTATTTT.

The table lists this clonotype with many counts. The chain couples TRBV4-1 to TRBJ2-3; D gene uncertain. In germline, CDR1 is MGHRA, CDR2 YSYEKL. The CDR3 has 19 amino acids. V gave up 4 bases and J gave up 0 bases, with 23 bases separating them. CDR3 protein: CASSLTWGFYKSSTDTQYF. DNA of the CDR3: TGCGCCAGCAGCCTTACCTGGGGATTCTATAAATCTAGCACAGATACGCAGTATTTT.

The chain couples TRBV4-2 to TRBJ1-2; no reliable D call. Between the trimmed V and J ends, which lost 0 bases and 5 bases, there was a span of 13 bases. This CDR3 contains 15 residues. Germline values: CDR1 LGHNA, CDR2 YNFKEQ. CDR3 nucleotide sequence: TGTGCCAGCAGCCAAGATCAAGCACCGATGTATGGCTACACCTTC. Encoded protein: CASSQDQAPMYGYTF.

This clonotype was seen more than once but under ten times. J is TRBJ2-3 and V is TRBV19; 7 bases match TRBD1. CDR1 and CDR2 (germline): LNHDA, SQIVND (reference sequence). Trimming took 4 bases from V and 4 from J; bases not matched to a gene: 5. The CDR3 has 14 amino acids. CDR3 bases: TGTGCCAGTAGTACCTTGACAGGGCCAGATACGCAGTATTTT. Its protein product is CASSTLTGPDTQYF.

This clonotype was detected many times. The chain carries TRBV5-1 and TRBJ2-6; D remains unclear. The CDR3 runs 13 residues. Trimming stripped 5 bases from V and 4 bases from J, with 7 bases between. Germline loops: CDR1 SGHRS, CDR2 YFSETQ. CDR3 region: CASSSPGANVLTF. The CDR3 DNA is TGCGCCAGCAGTTCCCCCGGGGCCAACGTCCTGACTTTC.